The 20 T cell receptor beta chains listed next were all sequenced from one sample in a study of blood T cell repertoires in COVID-19. Measured with immunoSEQ multiplex PCR; TCRdb has only the in-frame clones, and not every one. This sample yields approximately 250,000 clones, of which more than 80% are seen a single time; around 5.2% belongs to the top ten. The specimen was peripheral blood. Receptors originate from a human donor in a cohort sampled during active COVID-19.

For the CDR3, the DNA is TGTGCCACCAGTCCACAGGGGGCAGGAGACTATGGCTACACCTTC. Its translation is CATSPQGAGDYGYTF. The chain carries TRBV24-1 and TRBJ1-2, with 9 bases matching TRBD1. The germline V gene encodes CDR1 KGHDR and CDR2 SFDVKD. Unmatched junction bases numbered 7, after V lost 6 bases and J lost 3 bases. This CDR3 has 15 residues.

This clone appeared a single time. The chain has TRBV5-1 and TRBJ1-1; 9 nucleotides align to TRBD1. After removal of 4 bases from V and 6 bases from J, the junction contained 16 bases not matched to a gene. The CDR3 covers 17 residues. CDR1 SGHRS and CDR2 YFSETQ come from the germline V gene. CDR3 loop: CASSTGTGKYERAEAFF. The DNA for the CDR3 is TGCGCCAGCAGCACGGGGACAGGGAAGTATGAAAGGGCTGAAGCTTTCTTT.

The V gene is TRBV20-1, the J gene TRBJ2-1; TRBD2 agrees at 10 bases. Germline-derived CDR1 and CDR2 are DFQATT and SNEGSKA (reference sequence). V lost 6 bases to trimming and J lost 10 bases; unmatched junction nucleotides: 3. The CDR3 runs to 11 residues. The CDR3 sequence: CSAELAGEQFF. The CDR3 DNA reads TGCAGTGCGGAACTAGCGGGAGAGCAGTTCTTC.

This chain links TRBV7-9 with TRBJ2-5; 8 bases fit TRBD1. CDR1 is SEHNR, CDR2 FQNEAQ, per germline (reference sequence). The CDR3 is 16 residues long. The junction had 9 bases not matched to a gene; V was cut back by 3 bases and J by 3 bases. This chain's CDR3 is CASSFRGRPNEETQYF. In nucleotides, the CDR3 is TGTGCCAGCAGCTTCAGGGGGCGACCTAACGAAGAGACCCAGTACTTC.

The rearrangement joins TRBV24-1 to TRBJ2-1; D perhaps matches TRBD2 (7 bases). The CDR3 covers 18 residues. The V gene lost 3 bases and the J gene lost 0 bases, with 17 bases spanning the gap. Germline V gives CDR1 KGHDR, CDR2 SFDVKD. This chain's CDR3 is CATSDQGGGLSSYNEQFF. The DNA of the CDR3 is TGTGCCACCAGTGATCAGGGAGGGGGGCTGAGCTCCTACAATGAGCAGTTCTTC.

In this sample, this clone turned up a few times. The chain employs TRBV5-1 and TRBJ1-5, with no clear D. V was pared by 0 bases and J by 7 bases, with 14 bases between. The CDR3 consists of 15 residues. In germline, CDR1 is SGHRS, CDR2 YFSETQ. This chain's CDR3 is CASSLGDTREQPQHF. The CDR3 DNA sequence: TGCGCCAGCAGCTTGGGGGATACTAGAGAACAGCCCCAGCATTTT.

J is TRBJ2-5 and V is TRBV27, with 9 bases lining up with TRBD1. Losses at the gene ends were 8 bases for V and 4 bases for J; bases not matched to a gene: 11. This CDR3 is 15 amino acids long. The germline V gene encodes CDR1 MNHEY and CDR2 SMNVEV (reference sequence). The CDR3 region is CASGQPGTGLETQYF. Here the CDR3 DNA reads TGTGCCAGCGGACAGCCAGGGACAGGGTTAGAGACCCAGTACTTC.

This clone was seen only a few times. This chain uses TRBV3-1 (or the pseudogene TRBV3-2) with TRBJ1-4, with D maybe TRBD1 (5 bases). Germline loops: CDR1 LGHDT, CDR2 YNNKEL (reference sequence). V lost 4 bases and J 3 bases, leaving 15 bases between the germline ends. The CDR3 contains 16 residues. Written as DNA, the CDR3 is TGTGCCAGCAGCCGACAGCCGCCCGCGGCTAATGAAAAACTGTTTTTT. Protein sequence: CASSRQPPAANEKLFF.

The J gene is TRBJ1-4, the V gene TRBV5-5; TRBD1 is a possible D gene (5 bases). The V end was cut by 1 base, the J end by 10 bases, with 5 bases between. CDR1 is SGHKS, CDR2 YYEKEE, per germline (reference sequence). The CDR3 contains 11 residues. This chain's CDR3 is CASSLTGKLFF. In DNA form, the CDR3 reads TGTGCCAGCAGCTTGACAGGAAAACTGTTTTTT.

The chain employs TRBV30 and TRBJ2-7, with 7 bases identical to TRBD2. J gave up 4 bases and V 4 bases, and 7 bases lay outside the gene matches. Germline loops: CDR1 GTSNPN, CDR2 SVGIG (reference sequence). This CDR3 contains 13 residues. CDR3 in DNA: TGTGCCTGGAATAGGGCTAGCGGTTACGAGCAGTACTTC. It encodes CAWNRASGYEQYF.

Here the CDR3 reads CASSYAFGGGYTF. In DNA, the CDR3 is TGTGCCAGCAGTTACGCCTTCGGGGGGGGCTACACCTTC. The chain recombines TRBV6-5 with TRBJ1-2, with a weak D call TRBD1 (5 bases). Trimming removed 2 bases at V and 8 bases at J, with 12 bases between. The germline V gene encodes CDR1 MNHEY and CDR2 SVGAGI. The CDR3 length is 13 residues.

The rearrangement links TRBV14 to TRBJ2-5; D gene uncertain. The CDR3 runs to 11 residues. Germline CDR1 and CDR2: SGHDN and FVKESK. V lost 4 bases, J lost 9 bases, and 9 bases lay in between. The CDR3, as DNA: TGTGCCAGCAGCCTCCGAGTGGCCCAGTACTTC. This translates into CASSLRVAQYF.

This chain connects TRBV5-1 to TRBJ1-1; the match to TRBD1 covers 7 bases. Losses at the gene ends were 4 bases for V and 5 bases for J; bases not matched to a gene: 11. The CDR3 extends over 15 amino acids. Germline loops: CDR1 SGHRS, CDR2 YFSETQ. The CDR3 protein is CASSPLDRDGTEAFF. The CDR3 coding sequence is TGCGCCAGCAGCCCCCTCGACAGGGACGGGACTGAAGCTTTCTTT. The complete variable domain, with remaining parts taken from reference TRBV5-1 and TRBJ1-1, reads KAGVTQTPRYLIKTRGQQVTLSCSPISGHRSVSWYQQTPGQGLQFLFEYFSETQRNKGNFPGRFSGRQFSNSRSEMNVSTLELGDSALYLCASSPLDRDGTEAFFGQGTRLTVV.

This clone was found once. The genes are TRBV29-1 and TRBJ2-7; D is perhaps TRBD2 (6 bases). The germline V and J ends were trimmed by 7 bases and 3 bases, with 16 bases remaining between them. Germline V gene data show CDR1 as SQVTM and CDR2 as ANQGSEA. CDR3 length: 13 residues. The CDR3: CSAEGGSGYEQYF. The DNA for the CDR3 is TGCAGCGCGGAAGGAGGGAGTGGCTACGAGCAGTACTTC.

This chain uses TRBV7-2 with TRBJ1-3, with TRBD1 as a possible D gene (6 bases). The germline V and J ends were trimmed by 5 bases and 2 bases, with 16 bases remaining between them. CDR3 length: 16 amino acids. Germline values: CDR1 SGHTA, CDR2 FQGNSA. CDR3 in amino acids: CASSGGGLKTGNTIYF. As DNA, the CDR3 is TGTGCCAGCAGCGGCGGGGGGCTTAAAACTGGAAACACCATATATTTT. The full variable domain, in which reference TRBV7-2 and TRBJ1-3 provide the parts outside the CDR3, is GAGVSQSPSNKVTEKGKDVELRCDPISGHTALYWYRQSLGQGLEFLIYFQGNSAPDKSGLPSDRFSAERTGGSVSTLTIQRTQQEDSAVYLCASSGGGLKTGNTIYFGEGSWLTVV.

The CDR3 is CASSPTGTRQPQHF. CDR3 nucleotide sequence: TGTGCCAGCAGCCCGACAGGGACGCGGCAGCCCCAGCATTTT. The chain couples TRBV7-2 to TRBJ1-5; 7 bases map to TRBD1. Trimming at V came to 5 bases and at J to 7 bases, leaving 8 bases not matched to a gene. The CDR3 spans 14 residues. CDR1 is SGHTA, CDR2 FQGNSA, per germline.

V and J are TRBV18 and TRBJ2-6; TRBD2 might be the D (5 bases). Germline V gives CDR1 KGHSH, CDR2 LQKENI. The CDR3 loop spans 16 amino acids. Trimming removed 3 bases at V and 4 bases at J, with 13 bases between. The CDR3: CASSPLLTGGANVLTF. The CDR3, as DNA: TGTGCCAGCTCACCGTTACTAACGGGAGGGGCCAACGTCCTGACTTTC.

This chain uses TRBV6-1 with TRBJ1-1; D ambiguous. Between the trimmed V and J ends, which lost 1 base and 5 bases, there was a span of 17 bases. The CDR3 covers 16 residues. Germline CDR1 reads MNHNS; CDR2 reads SASEGT. The CDR3 here is CASSEVSPPRETEAFF. Written as DNA, the CDR3 is TGTGCCAGCAGTGAAGTCTCCCCCCCGAGGGAAACTGAAGCTTTCTTT.

Concerning this clone: The same CDR3 can be traced to other DNA sequences in this sample. V is TRBV5-1 and J is TRBJ2-7; D is possibly TRBD2 (6 bases). CDR3 size: 15 residues. The ends were cut back, 0 bases at V and 0 bases at J, with 10 bases in the middle. Per the germline V gene, CDR1 is SGHRS and CDR2 is YFSETQ. The CDR3 loop reads CASSLVAGSSYEQYF. The CDR3 DNA reads TGCGCCAGCAGCTTGGTGGCCGGGAGCTCCTACGAGCAGTACTTC.

This rearrangement joins TRBV11-2 to TRBJ2-2; 8 bases agree with TRBD1. Germline values: CDR1 SGHAT, CDR2 FQNNGV. The CDR3 has 16 residues. V lost 6 bases, J lost 4 bases, and 10 bases stayed unmatched. CDR3 sequence reads: CASSLLRTGSTGELFF. The CDR3, as DNA: TGTGCCAGCAGTCTTCTCCGGACAGGGAGCACCGGGGAGCTGTTTTTT.